This is a list of T cell receptor beta chains from one sample in a study of blood T cell repertoires in COVID-19. Using immunoSEQ multiplex PCR, the repertoire was profiled, and TCRdb retains in-frame clones only, with some absent. The table records approximately 290,000 clones, approximately 85% of them present only once. Sequences were obtained from peripheral blood. These receptors all come from a human donor with COVID-19, enrolled during active disease. The donor label of this sample is uncertain. The CDR3 runs from the conserved cysteine through the conserved F or W.

j_call | v_call | cdr3_aa
TRBJ1-4 | TRBV7-7 | CASSLGAGPSTNEKLFF
TRBJ1-5 | TRBV19 | CASSRRTGPYSNQPQHF
TRBJ2-5 | TRBV15 | CATSRSGLAGGGEETQYF
TRBJ1-2 | TRBV28 | CASSITGVFGGYTF
TRBJ2-7 | TRBV29-1 | CSAESGQGNEQYF
TRBJ1-2 | TRBV2 | CASRAGTGRNYGYTF
TRBJ2-7 | TRBV27 | CASSHRDGGSEQYF
TRBJ1-5 | TRBV6-1 | CASSENRGQPQHF
TRBJ2-7 | TRBV7-8 | CASSRDPQKSYEQYF
TRBJ1-2 | TRBV14 | CASSRQGTNYGYTF
TRBJ2-3 | TRBV30 | CAWSIAASTDTQYF
TRBJ2-1 | TRBV28 | CASSPPSTGEQFF
TRBJ1-1 | TRBV6-6 | CASSYGQDTEAFF
TRBJ2-7 | TRBV4-2 | CASSLNEGGPSYEQYF